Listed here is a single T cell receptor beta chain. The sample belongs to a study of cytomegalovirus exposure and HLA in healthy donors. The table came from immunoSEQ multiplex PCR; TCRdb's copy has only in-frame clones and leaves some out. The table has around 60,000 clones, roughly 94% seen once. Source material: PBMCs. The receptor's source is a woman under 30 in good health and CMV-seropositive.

The CDR3 DNA reads TGTGCCAGCTCACTACAGGATTCTATGAACACTGAAGCTTTCTTT. Translated, it gives CASSLQDSMNTEAFF. The chain joins TRBV18 to TRBJ1-1; TRBD1 might be the D (5 bases). CDR3 size: 15 residues. Trimming removed 4 bases from V and 0 bases from J, with 12 bases in between. Germline values: CDR1 KGHSH, CDR2 LQKENI.